Presented here are 17 T cell receptor beta chains from one specimen sequenced in a study of response to subunit inactivated influenza vaccine. TCRdb reanalysed the RT-PCR reads using MiXCR and keeps one entry per CDR3 protein. Among around 180,000 distinct CDR3 sequences listed, nearly 9.5% were seen once. The sequenced sample was non-naive T cells sorted from PBMCs, obtained on the day of vaccination. The source of these receptors is a man in his fifties who received an inactivated influenza vaccine.

In regard to this clonotype: A read error may account for a junction end that differs from germline. The CDR3 sequence is CASSRDRNSNQPQHF. As DNA, the CDR3 is TGTGCTAGTAGTAGGGACAGAAATAGCAATCAGCCCCAGCATTTT. This chain links TRBV19 with TRBJ1-5; 7 bases map to TRBD1. The germline V gene encodes CDR1 LNHDA and CDR2 SQIVND (reference sequence). The CDR3 length is 15 residues.

The chain carries TRBV5-1 and TRBJ1-3; D might be TRBD1 (5 bases). Per germline, CDR1 SGHRS and CDR2 YFSETQ. CDR3 length equals 15 residues. V was shortened by 1 base and J by 4 bases, with 12 bases between the two germline ends. The CDR3 reads CASSLNPGLGNTIYF. In DNA, the CDR3 is TGCGCCAGCAGCTTGAATCCGGGGCTGGGAAACACCATATATTTT.

For the CDR3, the DNA is TGTGCCAGCAGTCTAGCCTCGGCCCATGAAGCTTTCTTT. As protein: CASSLASAHEAFF. The chain is built from TRBV11-2 and TRBJ1-1; D ambiguous. Trimming cost V 6 bases and J 7 bases, with 15 bases left between them. There are 13 residues in the CDR3. Germline loops: CDR1 SGHAT, CDR2 FQNNGV. Looking up the rest from reference TRBV11-2 and TRBJ1-1 gives the full variable domain: EAGVAQSPRYKIIEKRQSVAFWCNPISGHATLYWYQQILGQGPKLLIQFQNNGVVDDSQLPKDRFSAERLKGVDSTLKIQPAKLEDSAVYLCASSLASAHEAFFGQGTRLTVV.

CDR3 protein: CASSFQGGSPEQFF. DNA for the CDR3: TGTGCCAGCAGCTTTCAAGGGGGCTCGCCTGAGCAGTTCTTC. This chain links TRBV7-3 with TRBJ2-1; 7 nucleotides match TRBD1. The CDR3 runs to 14 residues. CDR1 SGHTA and CDR2 FQGTGA come from the germline V gene. V dropped 3 bases and J dropped 9; count of bases not matched to a gene: 8.

This clonotype has a count of ten or more. The chain uses TRBV6-5 and TRBJ2-6, with 8 bases fitting TRBD1. The CDR3 runs 14 residues. The germline V gene has CDR1 MNHEY and CDR2 SVGAGI. The trim removed 4 bases at V and 12 bases at J, leaving 8 bases unmatched. DNA for the CDR3: TGTGCCAGCAGTTCCGGGACAGGTCCCTTCGTCCTGACTTTC. Protein product: CASSSGTGPFVLTF.

This clonotype has only a few counts. The J gene is TRBJ2-5, the V gene TRBV10-3; possible D gene TRBD1, 6 bases. Trimming pared 2 bases from V and 3 bases from J, leaving 10 bases between. The CDR3 extends over 14 amino acids. Germline loops: CDR1 ENHRY, CDR2 SYGVKD. The CDR3 reads CAISEGQKEETQYF. The CDR3 DNA follows: TGTGCCATCAGTGAGGGACAGAAAGAAGAGACCCAGTACTTC.

This clonotype was seen at least ten times. The chain recombines TRBV19 with TRBJ1-1, with D tentatively TRBD1 (5 bases). The CDR3 totals 12 residues. Trimming stripped 3 bases from V and 4 bases from J, with 6 bases between. Germline V gives CDR1 LNHDA, CDR2 SQIVND (reference sequence). The DNA for the CDR3 is TGTGCCAGTAGTATGGGGGGCACTGAAGCTTTCTTT. Its translation: CASSMGGTEAFF.

This clonotype has ten or more counts. The chain uses TRBV5-6 and TRBJ2-4; D is undetermined. The CDR3 consists of 17 residues. Germline assignment: CDR1 SGHDT and CDR2 YYEEEE. V lost 1 base and J 0 bases, leaving 14 bases between the germline ends. Here the CDR3 reads CASSLSLSGLAKNIQYF. CDR3 DNA: TGTGCCAGCAGCTTGTCGCTCTCGGGTTTAGCCAAAAACATTCAGTACTTC. The full variable domain, with the rest looked up from reference TRBV5-6 and TRBJ2-4, is DAGVTQSPTHLIKTRGQQVTLRCSPKSGHDTVSWYQQALGQGPQFIFQYYEEEERQRGNFPDRFSGHQFPNYSSELNVNALLLGDSALYLCASSLSLSGLAKNIQYFGAGTRLSVL.

This clonotype was seen a few times. V usage is TRBV2 and J usage is TRBJ2-3; tentatively, D is TRBD1 (5 bases). V was pared by 6 bases and J by 8 bases, with 15 bases between. This CDR3 contains 13 residues. Germline CDR1 and CDR2: SNHLY and FYNNEI. The CDR3 here is CASRTVLGGTQYF. The CDR3 region has the DNA TGTGCCAGCAGGACAGTCCTGGGCGGTACGCAGTATTTT.

This clonotype has more than one count but fewer than ten. The chain joins TRBV18 to TRBJ1-1, with 7 positions matching TRBD1. The length of the CDR3 is 15 residues. Germline loops: CDR1 KGHSH, CDR2 LQKENI. With V trimmed by 4 bases and J by 4 bases, 9 bases remained unmatched. The CDR3 DNA is TGTGCCAGCTCACGAAACAGGGGAGTGGGCACTGAAGCTTTCTTT. It is translated as CASSRNRGVGTEAFF.

The chain has TRBV27 and TRBJ2-5; D may correspond to TRBD1 or TRBD2 (5 bases each). V was pared by 3 bases and J by 3 bases, with 11 bases between. In germline, CDR1 is MNHEY, CDR2 SMNVEV (reference sequence). The CDR3 loop spans 14 amino acids. The chain's CDR3 is CASSFLGVEETQYF. CDR3 nucleotides: TGTGCCAGCAGTTTTTTGGGGGTCGAAGAGACCCAGTACTTC.

This clonotype was seen repeatedly, ten times or more. The CDR3: CASSRVGQSTDTQYF. CDR3 DNA sequence: TGCGCCAGCAGCCGCGTTGGGCAGAGCACAGATACGCAGTATTTT. The rearrangement links TRBV5-1 to TRBJ2-3; D ambiguous. Germline lookup yields CDR1 SGHRS and CDR2 YFSETQ. The CDR3 is 15 amino acids. V dropped 4 bases and J dropped 0 bases, with 12 bases sitting between them.

Remarks on this clonotype: Since a much larger clone is just one base distant, this may be a read error. The chain links TRBV11-3 to TRBJ2-3, with 9 bases lining up with TRBD2. CDR3 length equals 17 residues. V gave up 3 bases and J gave up 4 bases; unmatched junction bases: 11. Looked up from germline, CDR1 is SGHNT and CDR2 is YENEEA. CDR3 protein: CASSFGSTSGLADTQYF. DNA of the CDR3: TGTGCCAGCAGCTTCGGATCCACTAGCGGGTTAGCAGATACGCAGTATTTT.

V and J are TRBV5-5 and TRBJ1-1; D uncertain. The CDR3 covers 15 residues. The germline V gene has CDR1 SGHKS and CDR2 YYEKEE (reference sequence). Between the trimmed V and J ends, which lost 2 bases and 4 bases, there was a span of 15 bases. The DNA for the CDR3 is TGTGCCAGCAGCTTTGAATCTTTTGTAGGCACTGAAGCTTTCTTT. This gives the protein CASSFESFVGTEAFF. The variable domain in full, completed from reference TRBV5-5 and TRBJ1-1, reads DAGVTQSPTHLIKTRGQQVTLRCSPISGHKSVSWYQQVLGQGPQFIFQYYEKEERGRGNFPDRFSARQFPNYSSELNVNALLLGDSALYLCASSFESFVGTEAFFGQGTRLTVV.

At least ten counts were recorded for this clonotype. V usage is TRBV12-3 or TRBV12-4 and J usage is TRBJ1-4; 9 bases agree with TRBD1. The V gene end was trimmed by 6 bases and the J gene end by 7 bases; junction bases not matched to a gene: 6. The CDR3 loop spans 14 amino acids. The CDR3 reads CASRLGTGTEKLFF. In nucleotides, the CDR3 is TGTGCCAGCAGACTGGGGACAGGGACTGAAAAACTGTTTTTT.

This clonotype was found many times. The rearrangement uses TRBV6-2 or TRBV6-3 and TRBJ2-2, with D unclear. Germline loops: CDR1 MNHEY, CDR2 SVGEGT. The germline V and J ends were trimmed by 6 bases and 5 bases, with 16 bases remaining between them. This CDR3 has 15 amino acids. The chain's CDR3 is CASSLDKISTGELFF. The CDR3 nucleotides are TGTGCCAGCAGCCTAGACAAGATCTCTACCGGGGAGCTGTTTTTT.

This clonotype has just a few counts. The chain carries TRBV24-1 and TRBJ2-2; perhaps TRBD2 as D (7 bases). The V end lost 7 bases, the J end lost 3 bases, and 14 bases lay between the germline ends. The CDR3 loop spans 15 amino acids. From germline, CDR1 is KGHDR and CDR2 SFDVKD. CDR3 nucleotide sequence: TGTGCCACCAGGGCTAGCGGACAGTACACCGGGGAGCTGTTTTTT. Translated: CATRASGQYTGELFF.